Listed here are 2 T cell receptor beta chains from one sample, sequenced in a study of shared clonotypes between healthy human individuals. The protocol was immunoSEQ multiplex PCR, while the TCRdb copy is restricted to in-frame clones and leaves out a portion. The sample lists roughly 520,000 clones; approximately 95% were seen once. Source material: naive CD4+ T cells sorted from blood. Subset in this sample: CD45RA+ positively selected. These receptors originate from a woman aged 25 to 39 in good health.

V and J are TRBV7-2 and TRBJ2-5; the D gene is possibly TRBD2 (5 bases). Germline V lookup: CDR1 SGHTA, CDR2 FQGNSA. CDR3 size: 15 residues. V was pared by 3 bases and J by 1 base, with 12 bases between. CDR3 coding DNA: TGTGCCAGCAGCTTGTCGGGAAGGTCCCAAGAGACCCAGTACTTC. Its translation: CASSLSGRSQETQYF. Combining the CDR3 with reference TRBV7-2 and TRBJ2-5 gives the whole variable domain GAGVSQSPSNKVTEKGKDVELRCDPISGHTALYWYRQSLGQGLEFLIYFQGNSAPDKSGLPSDRFSAERTGGSVSTLTIQRTQQEDSAVYLCASSLSGRSQETQYFGPGTRLLVL.

The sample holds one count of this clone. This chain uses TRBV28 with TRBJ2-2, with TRBD1 identical over 9 bases. V was clipped by 8 bases and J by 6 bases; unmatched bases: 10. This CDR3 has 15 amino acids. The germline V gene encodes CDR1 MDHEN and CDR2 SYDVKM. CDR3 in DNA: TGTGCCAGCGAGGGGCACAGGGGGCATGCCGGGGAGCTGTTTTTT. Its protein product is CASEGHRGHAGELFF.